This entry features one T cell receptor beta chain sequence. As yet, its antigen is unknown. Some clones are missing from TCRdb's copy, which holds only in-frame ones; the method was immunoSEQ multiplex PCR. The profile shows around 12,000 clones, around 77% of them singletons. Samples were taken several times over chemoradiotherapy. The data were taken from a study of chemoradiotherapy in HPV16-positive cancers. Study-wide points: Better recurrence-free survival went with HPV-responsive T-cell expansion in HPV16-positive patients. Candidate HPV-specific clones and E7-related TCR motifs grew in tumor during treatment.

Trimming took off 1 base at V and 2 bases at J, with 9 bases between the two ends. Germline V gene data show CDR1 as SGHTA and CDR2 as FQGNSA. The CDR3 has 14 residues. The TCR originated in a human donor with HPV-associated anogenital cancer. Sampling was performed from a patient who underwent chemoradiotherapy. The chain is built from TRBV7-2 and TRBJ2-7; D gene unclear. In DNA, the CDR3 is TGTGCCAGCAGCTTAGAAGGGTGGACCTACGAGCAGTACTTC. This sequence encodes CASSLEGWTYEQYF.